These 20 T cell receptor beta chains were all obtained from the same sample, sequenced in a study of cytomegalovirus exposure and HLA in healthy donors. PCR employed 60 Vbeta and 13 Jbeta primers. TCRdb's table, derived via immunoSEQ multiplex PCR, lists solely in-frame clones and lacks some. The table shows 150,000 to 200,000 clones, with approximately 79% occurring only once. The specimen sequenced was PBMCs. The receptors originated from a man aged 50-60 years in good health and CMV-seropositive.

The rearrangement uses TRBV13 and TRBJ1-4; 7 bases align to TRBD1. The J segment lost 5 bases and the V segment lost 4 bases, leaving 7 bases of the junction unmatched. The CDR3 runs 15 residues. Germline loops: CDR1 PRHDT, CDR2 FYEKMQ (reference sequence). For the CDR3, the DNA is TGTGCCAGCAGCTCCAGGGGACAGAGGAATGAAAAACTGTTTTTT. It codes for CASSSRGQRNEKLFF.

This clone appeared a single time. This rearrangement joins TRBV5-1 to TRBJ2-3; weak D call: TRBD2 (5 bases). The germline gives CDR1 SGHRS, CDR2 YFSETQ. Trimming took off 0 bases at V and 4 bases at J, with 9 bases between the two ends. This CDR3 spans 14 amino acids. The CDR3 loop reads CASSLGGGSDTQYF. In DNA, the CDR3 is TGCGCCAGCAGCTTGGGCGGAGGATCAGATACGCAGTATTTT.

Written as DNA, the CDR3 is TGTGCCAGCAGCCTAGACAGCGCGGGGGACACTGAAGCTTTCTTT. Amino acid sequence: CASSLDSAGDTEAFF. The chain combines TRBV5-4 with TRBJ1-1, with D perhaps TRBD1 (5 bases). This CDR3 region has 15 residues. Trimming took 4 bases from V and 3 from J, leaving 16 bases between them. Germline values: CDR1 SGHNT, CDR2 YYREEE (reference sequence).

The chain employs TRBV5-6 and TRBJ1-2, with 7 positions matching TRBD1. The junction had 5 bases not matched to a gene; V was cut back by 0 bases and J by 6 bases. The CDR3 totals 14 residues. CDR1 and CDR2 from the germline V gene are SGHDT and YYEEEE. This CDR3 reads CASSLGTGSHGYTF. In nucleotides, the CDR3 is TGTGCCAGCAGCTTGGGGACAGGCAGTCATGGCTACACCTTC.

This clone was recorded once. This rearrangement joins TRBV18 to TRBJ1-4, with unresolved D. Trimming removed 4 bases at V and 1 base at J, with 16 bases between. In germline, CDR1 is KGHSH, CDR2 LQKENI. This CDR3 is built from 17 residues. CDR3 region: CASSLRGGYGTNEKLFF. CDR3 DNA: TGTGCCAGCTCACTACGAGGAGGGTATGGAACTAATGAAAAACTGTTTTTT.

This clone was counted only a few times. This rearrangement joins TRBV19 to TRBJ2-7, with TRBD1 identical over 7 bases. There are 14 residues in the CDR3. The germline CDR1 and CDR2 sequences are LNHDA and SQIVND (reference sequence). V shed 4 bases, J shed 0 bases, and the junction held 3 bases outside the gene matches. The CDR3 DNA is TGTGCCAGTAGTAACCGGGACAGCTCCTACGAGCAGTACTTC. Translation: CASSNRDSSYEQYF.

The chain couples TRBV7-8 to TRBJ2-7; D perhaps matches TRBD1 (5 bases). The CDR3 is 14 residues long. Germline V gives CDR1 SGHVS, CDR2 FQNEAQ. Trimming removed 0 bases at V and 0 bases at J, with 6 bases between. CDR3: CASSLAGHSYEQYF. The DNA of the CDR3 is TGTGCCAGCAGCTTAGCAGGACACTCCTACGAGCAGTACTTC.

This clone was seen just once. The chain's CDR3 is CASSLPGTGAYGYTF. The CDR3 bases are TGTGCCAGCAGCTTACCGGGGACAGGGGCCTATGGCTACACCTTC. The chain combines TRBV7-9 with TRBJ1-2, with TRBD1 matching 10 bases. With 2 bases clipped from V and 4 bases from J, the junction kept 4 bases outside the gene matches. Per the germline V gene, CDR1 is SEHNR and CDR2 is FQNEAQ (reference sequence). CDR3 length equals 15 residues.

The rearrangement joins TRBV27 to TRBJ2-5; D is perhaps TRBD2 (6 bases). Per germline, CDR1 MNHEY and CDR2 SMNVEV (reference sequence). This CDR3 contains 13 residues. Between the trimmed V and J ends, which lost 4 bases and 4 bases, there was a span of 10 bases. CDR3 loop: CASSSFGGETQYF. The DNA for the CDR3 is TGTGCCAGCAGTTCCTTCGGGGGAGAGACCCAGTACTTC.

The J gene is TRBJ2-3, the V gene TRBV5-4, with TRBD2 matching 10 bases. Germline V gene sequence: CDR1 SGHNT, CDR2 YYREEE (reference sequence). V gave up 0 bases and J gave up 5 bases; unmatched junction bases: 9. CDR3 size: 17 residues. CDR3 coding DNA: TGTGCCAGCAGCTTGGTCCGCCTAGCGGGGGAGGGAGATACGCAGTATTTT. Translating it yields CASSLVRLAGEGDTQYF.

The chain couples TRBV5-1 to TRBJ1-4; maybe TRBD1 (5 bases). Per germline, CDR1 SGHRS and CDR2 YFSETQ. Deletions cut 3 bases from V and 8 bases from J, with 17 bases between. This CDR3 contains 15 residues. In nucleotides, the CDR3 is TGCGCCAGCAGCTACAGCGTCGGGGGGGGAGAAAAACTGTTTTTT. Protein product: CASSYSVGGGEKLFF.

The V and J genes are TRBV6-1 and TRBJ1-5; D not certain. The V end was cut by 3 bases, the J end by 0 bases, with 12 bases between. Germline V gives CDR1 MNHNS, CDR2 SASEGT. The CDR3 contains 16 residues. CDR3 nucleotide sequence: TGTGCCAGCAGTGATCGATGGTCAGATAGCAATCAGCCCCAGCATTTT. This translates into CASSDRWSDSNQPQHF.

The CDR3 DNA sequence: TGCGCCAGCAGCCTCGACACCACTAGCACAGATACGCAGTATTTT. This codes for CASSLDTTSTDTQYF. V and J are TRBV5-1 and TRBJ2-3, with unresolved D. Germline lookup yields CDR1 SGHRS and CDR2 YFSETQ. Between the trimmed V and J ends, which lost 4 bases and 0 bases, there was a span of 12 bases. The CDR3 runs to 15 residues.

V gene TRBV5-4 combines with J gene TRBJ2-7, with a weak D call TRBD1 (5 bases). CDR3 length: 13 amino acids. V lost 4 bases, J lost 2 bases, and 10 bases lay in between. The germline CDR1 and CDR2 sequences are SGHNT and YYREEE (reference sequence). This CDR3 is CASSIDRAYEQYV. DNA for the CDR3: TGTGCCAGCAGCATAGACAGAGCCTACGAGCAGTACGTC.

This chain uses TRBV4-1 with TRBJ1-1; perhaps TRBD1 as D (5 bases). The CDR3 sequence is 16 residues long. The ends were cut back, 5 bases at V and 4 bases at J, with 20 bases in the middle. Per germline, CDR1 MGHRA and CDR2 YSYEKL. The CDR3 region has the DNA TGCGCCAGCAGCAACCTCGGGGGTCGGAGCGCCACTGAAGCTTTCTTT. This translates into CASSNLGGRSATEAFF.

The chain links TRBV11-2 to TRBJ1-4; D uncertain. The CDR3 is 13 residues long. Germline CDR1 and CDR2: SGHAT and FQNNGV. With 1 base removed from V and 5 bases from J, the gap between germline ends came to 5 bases. CDR3 nucleotide sequence: TGTGCCAGCAGCTTAGGGGAGAATGAAAAACTGTTTTTT. It encodes CASSLGENEKLFF.

This sequence joins TRBV30 and TRBJ2-3; D is ambiguous. The germline V gene has CDR1 GTSNPN and CDR2 SVGIG (reference sequence). The CDR3 contains 16 residues. V was pared by 0 bases and J by 0 bases, with 13 bases between. The chain's CDR3 is CAWSVQSRTSTDTQYF. The CDR3 DNA reads as TGTGCCTGGAGTGTACAGAGCAGAACTAGCACAGATACGCAGTATTTT.

V is TRBV7-9 and J is TRBJ2-5, with 7 bases that match TRBD1. The CDR3 runs to 15 residues. V was pared by 5 bases and J by 3 bases, with 9 bases of the junction left unmatched. CDR1 and CDR2 (germline): SEHNR, FQNEAQ (reference sequence). CDR3 nucleotides: TGTGCCAGCAGCCCGAGGGGGCTAAGAGAAGAGACCCAGTACTTC. Its translation is CASSPRGLREETQYF.

The gene calls are TRBV6-5 and TRBJ2-2; TRBD1 agrees at 9 bases. This CDR3 is 15 amino acids long. With 6 bases clipped from V and 7 bases from J, the junction kept 9 bases outside the gene matches. Germline V lookup: CDR1 MNHEY, CDR2 SVGAGI. CDR3 bases: TGTGCCAGCAGACAGCCCGGGACAGGGTTCGGGGAGCTGTTTTTT. Residues: CASRQPGTGFGELFF.

The chain uses TRBV5-1 and TRBJ1-6; D is uncertain. The CDR3 consists of 14 residues. V was trimmed by 5 bases and J by 7 bases, leaving 13 bases between them. CDR1 is SGHRS, CDR2 YFSETQ, per germline. The CDR3 loop is CASRAGRGNSPLHF. CDR3 nucleotides: TGCGCCAGCAGGGCAGGCCGCGGGAATTCACCCCTCCACTTT. The entire variable domain, with the rest obtained from reference TRBV5-1 and TRBJ1-6, is as follows: KAGVTQTPRYLIKTRGQQVTLSCSPISGHRSVSWYQQTPGQGLQFLFEYFSETQRNKGNFPGRFSGRQFSNSRSEMNVSTLELGDSALYLCASRAGRGNSPLHFGNGTRLTVT.